Listed here is a single TCR beta chain. These data originate in a study of response to subunit inactivated influenza vaccine. TCRdb called the RT-PCR reads again in MiXCR, with one record for every CDR3 protein. The repertoire consists of hundreds of thousands of distinct CDR3 sequences, with around a sixth occurring once and the leading ten covering roughly 11%. CDR3 size: 14 residues. V gave up 4 bases and J gave up 0 bases, with 7 bases separating them. Sequencing used PBMCs from blood, obtained around 5 days after vaccination. The sequence came from a man aged 50-60 years who received an inactivated influenza vaccine. The chain couples TRBV12-3 or TRBV12-4 to TRBJ1-3; no reliable D call. CDR3 nucleotides: TGTGCCAGCAGTTCGGTTCTCTCTGGAAACACCATATATTTT. Its translation: CASSSVLSGNTIYF.